The 21 T cell receptor beta chains reported below all come from one sample, sequenced in a study of response to subunit inactivated influenza vaccine (dated 2018 in TCRdb). Receptor amplification or capture employed RT-PCR. The sequencer was an Illumina HiSeq 2500. TCRdb's own reprocessing of the public reads used fastp at Q25 and MiXCR and kept productive beta chains. Entries that share a CDR3 protein sequence are merged under the most common genes and DNA. This sample is represented by more than 700,000 distinct CDR3 sequences; 21% of them were singletons. The top ten constitute 10% of the sample. Specimen: PBMCs from blood, collected 5 to 6 days after vaccination. The receptors were gathered from a man between 45 and 60 years old who received an inactivated influenza vaccine. Donor details come from another sample of the same person, matched by shared clones.

In this sample, this clonotype turned up a few times. The rearrangement links TRBV20-1 to TRBJ1-5; D remains unclear. Germline CDR1 DFQATT, CDR2 SNEGSKA (reference sequence). CDR3 length: 14 amino acids. V was cut by 3 bases and J by 6 bases, with 15 bases left in between. The CDR3 loop reads CSASVGSGSQPQHF. DNA for the CDR3: TGCAGTGCTAGCGTCGGGTCTGGAAGTCAGCCCCAGCATTTT.

This clonotype was seen more than once but under ten times. The V call is TRBV28, the J call TRBJ2-7; TRBD1 matches at 9 bases. Trimming removed 2 bases from V and 4 bases from J; junction bases left unmatched: 6. CDR3 size: 15 residues. The V gene's germline CDR1 is MDHEN and CDR2 SYDVKM. The CDR3 spells CASSLPGQGTYEQYF. In DNA form, the CDR3 reads TGTGCCAGCAGTTTACCGGGACAGGGTACTTACGAGCAGTACTTC. Full variable domain (rest looked up from reference TRBV28 and TRBJ2-7): DVKVTQSSRYLVKRTGEKVFLECVQDMDHENMFWYRQDPGLGLRLIYFSYDVKMKEKGDIPEGYSVSREKKERFSLILESASTNQTSMYLCASSLPGQGTYEQYFGPGTRLTVT.

In this sample, this clonotype turned up a few times. This chain joins TRBV7-2 and TRBJ1-1; D remains unclear. This CDR3 has 13 amino acids. In germline, CDR1 is SGHTA, CDR2 FQGNSA. Trimming cost V 2 bases and J 6 bases, with 10 bases left between them. CDR3 DNA: TGTGCCAGCAGCTTACTCCAAGGAGCTGAAGCTTTCTTT. Translated, it gives CASSLLQGAEAFF.

The gene calls are TRBV6-5 and TRBJ1-1; 8 positions match TRBD1. Per the germline V gene, CDR1 is MNHEY and CDR2 is SVGAGI. This CDR3 has 18 residues. The junction had 12 bases not matched to a gene; V was cut back by 2 bases and J by 1 base. In DNA, the CDR3 is TGTGCCAGCAGTTACCCGAAAAAAAACGACAGGGGGAACACTGAAGCTTTCTTT. Its protein product is CASSYPKKNDRGNTEAFF.

This clonotype was counted only a few times. This chain uses TRBV7-2 with TRBJ1-2; D is undetermined. The CDR3 sequence is 13 residues long. In germline, CDR1 is SGHTA, CDR2 FQGNSA. V was cut by 5 bases and J by 4 bases, with 11 bases left in between. The CDR3 region has the DNA TGTGCCAGCAGCCCAACTACACTCTATGGCTACACCTTC. Encoded protein: CASSPTTLYGYTF. Variable domain in full (rest from reference TRBV7-2 and TRBJ1-2): GAGVSQSPSNKVTEKGKDVELRCDPISGHTALYWYRQSLGQGLEFLIYFQGNSAPDKSGLPSDRFSAERTGGSVSTLTIQRTQQEDSAVYLCASSPTTLYGYTFGSGTRLTVV.

This clonotype was recorded a few times. The chain combines TRBV27 with TRBJ1-5; a possible D gene is TRBD1 (5 bases). V dropped 4 bases and J dropped 5 bases, with 21 bases sitting between them. This CDR3 contains 17 residues. Germline CDR1 and CDR2: MNHEY and SMNVEV (reference sequence). Here the CDR3 DNA reads TGTGCCAGCAGTTCCCAGGGCCGGTCAGTATATGATCAGCCCCAGCATTTT. Its translation: CASSSQGRSVYDQPQHF.

The chain is built from TRBV20-1 and TRBJ2-3; 11 bases agree with TRBD2. Per germline, CDR1 DFQATT and CDR2 SNEGSKA (reference sequence). The V segment lost 6 bases and the J segment 2 bases; nucleotides outside the gene matches: 10. This CDR3 is built from 16 residues. The CDR3 sequence is CSAPTSGDEHTDTQYF. CDR3 nucleotide sequence: TGCAGTGCCCCGACTAGCGGGGACGAGCACACAGATACGCAGTATTTT.

The CDR3 loop reads CAWKARAPEETQYF. CDR3 coding DNA: TGTGCCTGGAAGGCTAGAGCCCCAGAAGAGACCCAGTACTTC. The chain combines TRBV30 with TRBJ2-5; D not resolved. V shed 4 bases and J shed 3 bases, with 15 bases lying between them. CDR1 and CDR2 from the germline V gene are GTSNPN and SVGIG (reference sequence). The CDR3 spans 14 residues.

This clonotype appeared once. The rearrangement joins TRBV7-2 to TRBJ1-6; D may be TRBD1 (6 bases). The CDR3 runs to 15 residues. In germline, CDR1 is SGHTA, CDR2 FQGNSA. V was cut by 5 bases and J by 7 bases, with 15 bases left in between. The CDR3 loop reads CASSPEGGINSPLHF. The DNA of the CDR3 is TGTGCCAGCAGCCCAGAAGGGGGGATCAATTCACCCCTCCACTTT.

This clonotype was counted only a few times. The chain employs TRBV20-1 and TRBJ2-7; TRBD2 agrees at 9 bases. Germline V lookup: CDR1 DFQATT, CDR2 SNEGSKA (reference sequence). Losses at the gene ends were 6 bases for V and 5 bases for J; bases not matched to a gene: 17. The CDR3 covers 16 residues. The CDR3 sequence: CSAKIGGRAAFDEQYF. CDR3 nucleotide sequence: TGCAGTGCGAAAATAGGCGGGAGGGCCGCGTTCGACGAGCAGTACTTC.

The table lists this clonotype with many counts. The genes are TRBV6-2 or TRBV6-3 and TRBJ2-3, with 13 positions matching TRBD2. After removal of 7 bases from V and 2 bases from J, the junction contained 12 bases not matched to a gene. From germline, CDR1 is MNHEY and CDR2 SVGEGT. CDR3 length equals 18 residues. The CDR3: CASNRLAGGFLPTDTQYF. The DNA for the CDR3 is TGTGCCAGCAATCGACTAGCGGGGGGCTTCCTTCCCACAGATACGCAGTATTTT.

The rearrangement links TRBV4-3 to TRBJ2-1; the D gene could be TRBD1 or TRBD2 (5 bases each). CDR1 is LGHNA and CDR2 is YSLEER in the germline V gene. V dropped 4 bases and J dropped 10 bases, with 14 bases sitting between them. The CDR3 runs to 13 residues. DNA for the CDR3: TGCGCCAGCAGCCCCCTTGTCGGGACCGAGCAGTTCTTC. Its translation: CASSPLVGTEQFF.

V is TRBV12-3 or TRBV12-4 and J is TRBJ2-3; TRBD2 might be the D (5 bases). Trimming took off 5 bases at V and 2 bases at J, with 11 bases between the two ends. CDR3 length: 14 amino acids. The CDR3 loop is CASSQERPTDTQYF. The DNA of the CDR3 is TGTGCCAGCAGTCAAGAGCGGCCCACAGATACGCAGTATTTT.

This clonotype was detected only a few times. The gene calls are TRBV20-1 and TRBJ2-1; TRBD2 is a possible D gene (6 bases). V shed 6 bases and J shed 4 bases, with 19 bases lying between them. Germline CDR1 reads DFQATT; CDR2 reads SNEGSKA (reference sequence). CDR3 size: 15 residues. The CDR3 DNA follows: TGCAGTGCGGACTCGGGGGACTCGAAGTACAATGAGCAGTTCTTC. Protein sequence: CSADSGDSKYNEQFF.

This clonotype has at least ten counts. The V gene is TRBV5-1, the J gene TRBJ1-1; perhaps TRBD1 as D (5 bases). The CDR3 sequence is 15 residues long. The V and J ends lost 0 bases and 0 bases respectively, with 9 bases between them. Germline V gene data show CDR1 as SGHRS and CDR2 as YFSETQ. For the CDR3, the DNA is TGCGCCAGCAGCTTGGCCGGGGCAATGAACACTGAAGCTTTCTTT. Amino acid sequence: CASSLAGAMNTEAFF.

This clonotype has a handful of counts. This sequence joins TRBV11-2 and TRBJ1-2; D may be TRBD1 (5 bases). V was clipped by 6 bases and J by 4 bases, with 18 bases between them. Germline CDR1 and CDR2: SGHAT and FQNNGV. The CDR3 totals 15 residues. CDR3 residues: CASRPGGRNLYGYTF. DNA for the CDR3: TGTGCCAGCAGACCGGGGGGACGGAACCTCTATGGCTACACCTTC.

The chain recombines TRBV20-1 with TRBJ2-1, with 10 bases matching TRBD1. The CDR3 totals 16 residues. With 7 bases clipped from V and 3 bases from J, the junction kept 12 bases outside the gene matches. CDR1 and CDR2 (germline): DFQATT, SNEGSKA (reference sequence). DNA of the CDR3: TGCAGTGGGACGGTTCGACAGGGGGCAAACTACAATGAGCAGTTCTTC. It specifies CSGTVRQGANYNEQFF.

This clonotype was recorded a few times. V is TRBV5-1 and J is TRBJ1-1, with D maybe TRBD1 (6 bases). The V end was cut by 6 bases, the J end by 1 base, with 16 bases between. Germline V lookup: CDR1 SGHRS, CDR2 YFSETQ. CDR3 length: 15 residues. Written as DNA, the CDR3 is TGCGCCAGCAATTTAGGGGGAACAACGAACACTGAAGCTTTCTTT. Translation: CASNLGGTTNTEAFF.

The sample holds a few counts of this clonotype. The chain carries TRBV5-1 and TRBJ2-1; no firm D call. Trimming shortened V by 0 bases and J by 10 bases, and 8 bases separated the two germline ends. CDR1 and CDR2 (germline): SGHRS, YFSETQ. This CDR3 contains 12 residues. The CDR3 nucleotides are TGCGCCAGCAGCTTGGTAGGTCAGGAGCAGTTCTTC. Its protein product is CASSLVGQEQFF.

In this sample, this clonotype turned up a few times. The chain is built from TRBV7-3 and TRBJ2-5; D remains unclear. Germline CDR1 reads SGHTA; CDR2 reads FQGTGA. V was cut by 2 bases and J by 3 bases, with 7 bases left in between. The CDR3 has 13 residues. The CDR3 nucleotides are TGTGCCAGCAGCTTAGGAATAAAAGAGACCCAGTACTTC. Residues: CASSLGIKETQYF. Full variable domain (missing parts from reference TRBV7-3 and TRBJ2-5): GAGVSQTPSNKVTEKGKYVELRCDPISGHTALYWYRQSLGQGPEFLIYFQGTGAADDSGLPNDRFFAVRPEGSVSTLKIQRTERGDSAVYLCASSLGIKETQYFGPGTRLLVL.

CDR3 nucleotide sequence: TGTGCCAGCAGCTCCGGGGGTCTATCCCACGAGCAGTACTTC. Translated: CASSSGGLSHEQYF. The chain has TRBV3-1 and TRBJ2-7, with D maybe TRBD2 (6 bases). This CDR3 region has 14 residues. CDR1 and CDR2 (germline): LGHDT, YNNKEL (reference sequence). V gave up 5 bases and J gave up 5 bases, with 16 bases separating them.